The 21 T cell receptor beta chains listed next were all sequenced from one sample in a study of blood T cell repertoires in COVID-19. Generated by immunoSEQ multiplex PCR, the TCRdb table keeps only in-frame clones and is missing some. The sample lists around 290,000 clones; 75% to 90% were seen once. Sequencing was carried out using PBMCs or T cells enriched from blood (not recorded which). The receptors shown here come from a woman between 35 and 50 years old who had recovered from COVID-19.

This clone was found once. The CDR3 region is CASRPGTTHQYF. The DNA of the CDR3 is TGTGCCAGCAGACCTGGGACTACCCACCAGTATTTT. This rearrangement joins TRBV12-3 or TRBV12-4 to TRBJ2-3; 7 positions match TRBD2. V lost 6 bases to trimming and J lost 12 bases; unmatched junction nucleotides: 9. This CDR3 has 12 amino acids.

The rearrangement links TRBV27 to TRBJ2-7; 8 positions agree with TRBD1. The CDR3 contains 12 residues. Trimming removed 9 bases from V and 6 bases from J; junction bases left unmatched: 7. The germline V gene has CDR1 MNHEY and CDR2 SMNVEV (reference sequence). CDR3 region: CASSGTGTEQYF. DNA for the CDR3: TGTGCCAGTTCCGGGACAGGAACCGAGCAGTACTTC.

This clone was counted a single time. The chain uses TRBV14 and TRBJ2-7; 8 nucleotides match TRBD2. CDR3 length equals 16 residues. Per the germline V gene, CDR1 is SGHDN and CDR2 is FVKESK. V lost 0 bases to trimming and J lost 1 base; unmatched junction nucleotides: 5. Written as DNA, the CDR3 is TGTGCCAGCAGCCAAGATTGGGCGGGAGGATCCTACGAGCAGTACTTC. It translates to CASSQDWAGGSYEQYF.

In regard to this clone: At the DNA level, this CDR3 is encoded by other sequences in the same sample as well. The chain recombines TRBV5-1 with TRBJ1-1, with 9 bases matching TRBD1. Germline CDR1 reads SGHRS; CDR2 reads YFSETQ. This CDR3 has 14 amino acids. The trim removed 4 bases at V and 2 bases at J, leaving 3 bases unmatched. The CDR3 loop is CASSGGQGNTEAFF. The CDR3 DNA sequence: TGCGCCAGCAGCGGGGGACAGGGTAACACTGAAGCTTTCTTT.

The chain is built from TRBV3-1 (or the pseudogene TRBV3-2) and TRBJ1-6, with D uncertain. V was cut by 1 base and J by 5 bases, with 9 bases left in between. This CDR3 comprises 15 residues. Germline CDR1 and CDR2: LGHDT and YNNKEL (reference sequence). The CDR3 protein is CASSQATTNNSPLHF. The CDR3 DNA reads TGTGCCAGCAGCCAAGCAACCACTAATAATTCACCCCTCCACTTT.

DNA of the CDR3: TGTGCCAGCAGCTCCCAGGGGGTAGGGAACACTGAAGCTTTCTTT. It codes for CASSSQGVGNTEAFF. The rearrangement joins TRBV7-8 to TRBJ1-1, with 7 bases matching TRBD1. Germline CDR1 and CDR2: SGHVS and FQNEAQ. This CDR3 contains 15 residues. V lost 4 bases, J lost 1 base, and 6 bases stayed unmatched.

The V and J genes are TRBV7-8 and TRBJ1-1; perhaps TRBD1 as D (5 bases). The CDR3 sequence is 16 residues long. Germline-derived CDR1 and CDR2 are SGHVS and FQNEAQ. V lost 3 bases and J lost 7, with 21 bases in between. CDR3 in amino acids: CASSLAQGRAYSEAFF. Here the CDR3 DNA reads TGTGCCAGCAGCTTGGCGCAGGGCAGGGCGTACAGTGAAGCTTTCTTT. The full variable domain, in which reference TRBV7-8 and TRBJ1-1 provide the parts outside the CDR3, is GAGVSQSPRYKVAKRGQDVALRCDPISGHVSLFWYQQALGQGPEFLTYFQNEAQLDKSGLPSDRFFAERPEGSVSTLKIQRTQQEDSAVYLCASSLAQGRAYSEAFFGQGTRLTVV.

The chain carries TRBV2 and TRBJ2-1, with 7 bases that match TRBD2. The CDR3 covers 17 residues. The V and J ends lost 5 bases and 0 bases, in that order; junction bases with no gene match: 10. The germline CDR1 and CDR2 sequences are SNHLY and FYNNEI. The CDR3 sequence: CASSKRLAGVSYNEQFF. The CDR3, as DNA: TGTGCCAGCAGTAAACGACTAGCAGGAGTCTCCTACAATGAGCAGTTCTTC.

The V call is TRBV18, the J call TRBJ1-2; D gene uncertain. The CDR3 is 13 residues long. Germline CDR1 is KGHSH and CDR2 is LQKENI. Trimming took off 0 bases at V and 5 bases at J, with 7 bases between the two ends. The CDR3 loop is CASSPPGRYGYTF. DNA of the CDR3: TGTGCCAGCTCACCACCGGGGAGGTATGGCTACACCTTC.

DNA for the CDR3: TGCGCCAGCAGCTTTCAGGGTCCGGGCACTGAAGCTTTCTTT. Translating gives CASSFQGPGTEAFF. The genes are TRBV5-1 and TRBJ1-1; a possible D gene is TRBD1 (5 bases). Germline CDR1 SGHRS, CDR2 YFSETQ. Trimming stripped 2 bases from V and 4 bases from J, with 12 bases between. The length of the CDR3 is 14 residues.

This clone was counted only a few times. The chain recombines TRBV6-5 with TRBJ1-5; D unresolved. Germline V gene sequence: CDR1 MNHEY, CDR2 SVGAGI. The CDR3 is 15 residues long. Trimming pared 1 base from V and 9 bases from J, leaving 16 bases between. CDR3 DNA: TGTGCCAGCAGTTACTATGGGAGCCGGGGATCGCCCCAGCATTTT. This codes for CASSYYGSRGSPQHF.

J is TRBJ2-5 and V is TRBV2; possibly TRBD1 for D (5 bases). Trimming pared 8 bases from V and 5 bases from J, leaving 15 bases between. Germline CDR1 is SNHLY and CDR2 is FYNNEI. The CDR3 spans 13 residues. The CDR3 sequence is CASGASRWETQYF. The CDR3, as DNA: TGTGCCAGCGGGGCGTCGCGATGGGAGACCCAGTACTTC.

The rearrangement links TRBV13 to TRBJ1-1; no firm D call. V gave up 4 bases and J gave up 0 bases, with 12 bases separating them. CDR3 length: 15 residues. CDR1 is PRHDT and CDR2 is FYEKMQ in the germline V gene (reference sequence). The CDR3 sequence: CASSSTGILNTEAFF. The DNA of the CDR3 is TGTGCCAGCAGCTCCACCGGGATATTGAACACTGAAGCTTTCTTT.

The CDR3 protein is CASSQDPAGGTNEKLFF. The CDR3, as DNA: TGCGCCAGCAGCCAAGATCCGGCCGGGGGAACTAATGAAAAACTGTTTTTT. The chain has TRBV4-1 and TRBJ1-4; tentative D call: TRBD1 (5 bases). V lost 0 bases and J lost 1, with 12 bases in between. Germline V gene lookup returns CDR1 MGHRA and CDR2 YSYEKL. This CDR3 has 17 amino acids.

The chain recombines TRBV6-4 with TRBJ1-2, with 11 bases that match TRBD1. Germline values: CDR1 MRHNA, CDR2 SNTAGT. The CDR3 runs to 15 residues. V lost 0 bases, J lost 4 bases, and 1 base stayed unmatched. The CDR3 is CASSDSGTGGYGYTF. Written as DNA, the CDR3 is TGTGCCAGCAGTGACTCCGGGACAGGGGGCTATGGCTACACCTTC.

For the CDR3, the DNA is TGTGCCAGCAGCCCTTCGACAGGGGTCGGCTACACCTTC. Translation gives CASSPSTGVGYTF. This chain connects TRBV3-1 (or the pseudogene TRBV3-2) to TRBJ1-2, with TRBD1 matching 8 bases. CDR1 LGHDT and CDR2 YNNKEL come from the germline V gene (reference sequence). The CDR3 covers 13 residues. V dropped 4 bases and J dropped 8; count of bases not matched to a gene: 6.

The chain links TRBV25-1 to TRBJ2-2; 8 bases map to TRBD2. Germline V gene data show CDR1 as MGHDK and CDR2 as SYGVNS. V shed 6 bases and J 4 bases; nucleotides not matched to a gene: 7. CDR3 length: 15 residues. The CDR3 sequence is CASRRGSGVTGELFF. Written as DNA, the CDR3 is TGTGCCAGCAGGAGAGGTAGCGGGGTCACCGGGGAGCTGTTTTTT.

The CDR3 DNA is TGCAGTGCTAGTAGCACGGGACAGGGAGGCGGCTACACCTTC. It is translated as CSASSTGQGGGYTF. V is TRBV20-1 and J is TRBJ1-2, with 9 bases matching TRBD1. The length of the CDR3 is 14 residues. Germline V CDR1 and CDR2: DFQATT, SNEGSKA (reference sequence). V trimming: 3 bases; J trimming: 8 bases; junction bases outside the gene matches: 10.

The chain has TRBV23-1 and TRBJ2-2, with 10 bases lining up with TRBD1. TRBV23-1 is classed as an ORF, of uncertain function. The CDR3 consists of 18 residues. J lost 5 bases, V lost 0 bases, and 9 bases had no gene match. CDR3 in DNA: TGCGCCAGCAGTCAATCTGGGACAGGGGAAATAAGGACCGGGGAGCTGTTTTTT. Protein: CASSQSGTGEIRTGELFF.

V is TRBV20-1 and J is TRBJ2-1; TRBD1 aligns across 10 bases. The CDR3 spans 17 residues. J lost 2 bases, V lost 3 bases, and 10 bases had no gene match. Germline lookup yields CDR1 DFQATT and CDR2 SNEGSKA (reference sequence). The CDR3 coding sequence is TGCAGTGCTAGTACAGACAGGGGGCTTCAAACCTACAATGAGCAGTTCTTC. Encoded protein: CSASTDRGLQTYNEQFF.

V usage is TRBV7-3 and J usage is TRBJ2-1, with D perhaps matching TRBD2 (6 bases). This CDR3 region has 16 residues. V was cut by 5 bases and J by 6 bases, with 20 bases left in between. Germline values: CDR1 SGHTA, CDR2 FQGTGA. The CDR3: CASSAMGLSKSNEQFF. The CDR3 nucleotides are TGTGCCAGCAGCGCGATGGGACTTTCCAAATCCAATGAGCAGTTCTTC.